These 19 T cell receptor beta chains came from one sample sequenced in a study of CD8 T cells in ankylosing spondylitis. From the 5' RACE reads, TCRdb called clonotypes with MiXCR, one entry per CDR3 protein. The sample lists fewer than 250,000 distinct CDR3 sequences, about 11% occurring once. Sequencing input: blood, either unsorted or a sorted T cell fraction (not recorded which). These receptors all come from a male donor with ankylosing spondylitis or in good health (not recorded which).

This clonotype was seen at least ten times. The V call is TRBV25-1, the J call TRBJ2-1; no clear D. Germline V gene data show CDR1 as MGHDK and CDR2 as SYGVNS. V was trimmed by 1 base and J by 8 bases, leaving 6 bases between them. CDR3 length equals 12 residues. In nucleotides, the CDR3 is TGTGCCAGCAGTGAATCGATCTATGAGCAGTTCTTC. It specifies CASSESIYEQFF.

This clonotype has ten or more counts. This chain connects TRBV4-1 to TRBJ2-5, with TRBD2 matching 9 bases. The CDR3 consists of 16 residues. Germline V gene sequence: CDR1 MGHRA, CDR2 YSYEKL. With 6 bases clipped from V and 3 bases from J, the junction kept 11 bases outside the gene matches. CDR3 residues: CASRANSGGSEETQYF. The CDR3 DNA is TGCGCCAGCAGAGCTAATAGCGGGGGCTCAGAAGAGACCCAGTACTTC.

This clonotype was detected ten times or more. The V and J genes are TRBV5-1 and TRBJ2-2; D ambiguous. Germline values: CDR1 SGHRS, CDR2 YFSETQ. The CDR3 loop spans 13 amino acids. The germline V and J ends were trimmed by 6 bases and 0 bases, with 6 bases remaining between them. In nucleotides, the CDR3 is TGCGCCAGCAAAGGAGCGAACACCGGGGAGCTGTTTTTT. Its protein is CASKGANTGELFF. Using reference TRBV5-1 and TRBJ2-2 for the parts outside the CDR3, the full variable domain is KAGVTQTPRYLIKTRGQQVTLSCSPISGHRSVSWYQQTPGQGLQFLFEYFSETQRNKGNFPGRFSGRQFSNSRSEMNVSTLELGDSALYLCASKGANTGELFFGEGSRLTVL.

This clonotype was recorded at least ten times. The rearrangement joins TRBV6-1 to TRBJ1-6; no reliable D call. The germline V and J ends were trimmed by 3 bases and 6 bases, with 12 bases remaining between them. Germline loops: CDR1 MNHNS, CDR2 SASEGT. This CDR3 comprises 15 residues. CDR3 DNA: TGTGCCAGCAGTGAGGACCTAAGGCCTAATTCACCCCTCCACTTT. Its protein is CASSEDLRPNSPLHF.

At least ten counts were recorded for this clonotype. This chain uses TRBV7-7 with TRBJ2-1; 8 bases fit TRBD2. Looked up from germline, CDR1 is SSHAT and CDR2 is FNYEAQ (reference sequence). The length of the CDR3 is 15 residues. J lost 8 bases, V lost 2 bases, and 8 bases had no gene match. The CDR3 protein is CASSLLAGPIDEQFF. CDR3 nucleotides: TGTGCCAGCAGCTTACTAGCGGGCCCAATCGATGAGCAGTTCTTC. Full variable domain (outside the CDR3, taken from reference TRBV7-7 and TRBJ2-1): GAGVSQSPRYKVTKRGQDVTLRCDPISSHATLYWYQQALGQGPEFLTYFNYEAQPDKSGLPSDRFSAERPEGSISTLTIQRTEQRDSAMYRCASSLLAGPIDEQFFGPGTRLTVL.

The V gene is TRBV7-2, the J gene TRBJ1-1, with 10 positions matching TRBD1. After removal of 7 bases from V and 5 bases from J, the junction contained 7 bases not matched to a gene. This CDR3 spans 14 amino acids. Per the germline V gene, CDR1 is SGHTA and CDR2 is FQGNSA. This CDR3 is CASIPRTGGTEAFF. Written as DNA, the CDR3 is TGTGCCAGCATCCCGAGGACAGGGGGAACTGAAGCTTTCTTT.

This clonotype was counted many times. The V and J genes are TRBV5-1 and TRBJ2-1; 9 positions agree with TRBD1. CDR1 SGHRS and CDR2 YFSETQ come from the germline V gene. J gave up 3 bases and V 4 bases, and 2 bases lay outside the gene matches. The CDR3 loop spans 14 amino acids. CDR3 DNA sequence: TGCGCCAGCAGCCGGACAGGGGACTACAATGAGCAGTTCTTC. Its translation: CASSRTGDYNEQFF.

This clonotype occurred many times. The chain couples TRBV12-3 or TRBV12-4 to TRBJ1-1; D gene uncertain. The V end lost 3 bases, the J end lost 0 bases, and 11 bases lay between the germline ends. This CDR3 region has 15 residues. DNA of the CDR3: TGTGCCAGCAGTTTTGGCGGGAATATGAACACTGAAGCTTTCTTT. Protein: CASSFGGNMNTEAFF.

This clonotype was seen a few times. CDR3 nucleotide sequence: TGCAGTGCCACAGGAGCGGGAGAAGCGACCGGGGAGCTGTTTTTT. It is translated as CSATGAGEATGELFF. The V call is TRBV20-1, the J call TRBJ2-2; 8 nucleotides match TRBD2. The V gene's germline CDR1 is DFQATT and CDR2 SNEGSKA (reference sequence). J was trimmed by 5 bases and V by 6 bases; bases with no gene match: 11. The CDR3 is 15 residues long.

The chain uses TRBV5-5 and TRBJ2-3; 9 bases map to TRBD1. This CDR3 has 15 amino acids. Germline values: CDR1 SGHKS, CDR2 YYEKEE (reference sequence). The V gene end was trimmed by 2 bases and the J gene end by 3 bases; junction bases not matched to a gene: 4. The DNA for the CDR3 is TGTGCCAGCAGCTTACAGGGGACAGGGACAGATACGCAGTATTTT. As protein: CASSLQGTGTDTQYF.

Ten or more counts support this clonotype. This chain uses TRBV20-1 with TRBJ1-4, with D perhaps TRBD1 (5 bases). The germline gives CDR1 DFQATT, CDR2 SNEGSKA (reference sequence). The CDR3 sequence is 16 residues long. Trimming cost V 6 bases and J 0 bases, with 17 bases left between them. CDR3 sequence reads: CSAGVQRTSTNEKLFF. The CDR3 DNA sequence: TGCAGTGCGGGGGTCCAGAGAACCTCAACTAATGAAAAACTGTTTTTT.

This clonotype was detected many times. This chain connects TRBV20-1 to TRBJ2-7; 10 bases are shared with TRBD2. This CDR3 has 14 amino acids. Germline assignment: CDR1 DFQATT and CDR2 SNEGSKA (reference sequence). The V segment lost 6 bases and the J segment 5 bases; nucleotides outside the gene matches: 10. The CDR3 DNA sequence: TGCAGTGCGGTCGGGACTAGCGTTAGAGACGAGCAGTACTTC. This codes for CSAVGTSVRDEQYF.

The table lists this clonotype with many counts. The genes are TRBV20-1 and TRBJ2-7; D remains ambiguous. The CDR3 extends over 11 amino acids. V was pared by 5 bases and J by 2 bases, with 7 bases between. Looked up from germline, CDR1 is DFQATT and CDR2 is SNEGSKA (reference sequence). DNA for the CDR3: TGCAGTGCTGCTCATGCCTACGAGCAGTACTTC. It yields the protein CSAAHAYEQYF.

The genes are TRBV4-2 and TRBJ2-1; TRBD2 matches at 8 bases. The V and J ends lost 0 bases and 2 bases, in that order; junction bases with no gene match: 9. The CDR3 extends over 18 amino acids. Germline V gives CDR1 LGHNA, CDR2 YNFKEQ. CDR3 amino acids: CASSQEGMSGRPYNEQFF. The CDR3, as DNA: TGTGCCAGCAGCCAAGAAGGGATGAGCGGGAGACCCTACAATGAGCAGTTCTTC.

This clonotype was found a few times. With a much larger clone just one base away, this may be a read error. The J gene is TRBJ1-1, the V gene TRBV12-3 or TRBV12-4; D is perhaps TRBD1 (5 bases). The CDR3 runs 14 residues. The CDR3 loop is CTSSLDSSGAEAFF. The DNA of the CDR3 is TGTACCAGCAGTTTGGACTCCTCGGGGGCTGAAGCTTTCTTT.

This clonotype was recorded a few times. This chain joins TRBV10-3 and TRBJ2-7, with TRBD1 matching 10 bases. The J segment lost 7 bases and the V segment lost 10 bases, leaving 13 bases of the junction unmatched. The germline V gene encodes CDR1 ENHRY and CDR2 SYGVKD. The CDR3 spans 14 residues. The CDR3: CATVGTGARGEQYF. The CDR3 nucleotides read TGTGCCACGGTCGGGACAGGGGCTAGGGGGGAGCAGTACTTC.

Many counts were recorded for this clonotype. This chain joins TRBV4-1 and TRBJ2-3, with 15 positions matching TRBD2. Per the germline V gene, CDR1 is MGHRA and CDR2 is YSYEKL. CDR3 length: 17 residues. The V gene end was trimmed by 4 bases and the J gene end by 6 bases; junction bases not matched to a gene: 8. CDR3 region: CASSLQRTSGGADTQYF. CDR3 nucleotide sequence: TGCGCCAGCAGCCTTCAGAGGACTAGCGGGGGGGCCGATACGCAGTATTTT.

This clonotype turned up a few times. The chain joins TRBV18 to TRBJ2-3; 8 positions agree with TRBD2. Germline loops: CDR1 KGHSH, CDR2 LQKENI. CDR3 length: 15 residues. Trimming cost V 5 bases and J 2 bases; bases outside gene matches: 6. The CDR3 sequence: CASSAGGALTDTQYF. In DNA form, the CDR3 reads TGTGCCAGCTCAGCCGGGGGGGCTCTCACAGATACGCAGTATTTT.

This clonotype was counted between two and nine times. This chain links TRBV7-2 with TRBJ2-1; D is possibly TRBD2 (6 bases). The CDR3 runs 16 residues. The germline V and J ends were trimmed by 5 bases and 2 bases, with 16 bases remaining between them. CDR1 is SGHTA and CDR2 is FQGNSA in the germline V gene. CDR3 protein: CASSVSRPSAYNEQFF. CDR3 bases: TGTGCCAGCAGCGTTAGTCGGCCTAGCGCCTACAATGAGCAGTTCTTC. Looking up the rest from reference TRBV7-2 and TRBJ2-1 gives the full variable domain: GAGVSQSPSNKVTEKGKDVELRCDPISGHTALYWYRQSLGQGLEFLIYFQGNSAPDKSGLPSDRFSAERTGGSVSTLTIQRTQQEDSAVYLCASSVSRPSAYNEQFFGPGTRLTVL.